This entry is about one T cell receptor beta chain. The germline V gene encodes CDR1 ENHRY and CDR2 SYGVKD. V was trimmed by 6 bases and J by 5 bases, leaving 8 bases between them. CDR3 length: 13 amino acids. This specimen belongs to a study of blood T cell repertoires in COVID-19. Overall study: There were acute and convalescent COVID-19 samples, and they came from the United States, Italy and Spain. T cells, B-cell-depleted T cells, or PBMCs supplied cDNA or gDNA.

How the authors handled the data: Scientists estimated how many nucleated cells there were by amplifying reference gene primers. Clones were sequenced by immunoSEQ multiplex PCR, and TCRdb holds only the in-frame ones, with some missing. For V, J and clone size, that table is used; D and trimming come from the DNA. Among over 40,000 clones listed, around 86% were seen once. The rearrangement uses TRBV10-3 and TRBJ1-6; D is ambiguous. The sequence came from a human donor in a cohort sampled during active COVID-19. Input material: peripheral blood. The CDR3 nucleotides read TGTGCCATCAGCCGGACTGATAATTCACCCCTCCACTTT. Protein sequence: CAISRTDNSPLHF.